Following are 9 T cell receptor beta chains from one sample sequenced in a study of shared clonotypes between healthy human individuals (dated by TCRdb to 2020 to 2021). CD8 naive samples were CD45RO-negative cells positively selected for CCR7, giving a CD45RA+CCR7+ population that excluded TemRA cells. Library prep was done by the immunoSEQ multiplex PCR assay. Sourced from immuneACCESS, this table was stored by TCRdb with only in-frame sequences that have V and J called. A share of the clones is absent; for the studies checked, an unresolved V gene accounts for under half, and the remainder has no known explanation. The sample profile shows roughly 570,000 clones; 95% to 98% of them were found once. Of the sample, around 0.3% is held by the ten largest clones. The sequenced sample was naive CD8+ T cells sorted from blood. The cell subset or site label on this specimen signifies: CD45RA+CCR7+. The origin of the receptors is a young man in good health.

The chain is built from TRBV6-5 and TRBJ1-1; D remains ambiguous. Germline loops: CDR1 MNHEY, CDR2 SVGAGI. Trimming removed 10 bases from V and 0 bases from J, with 12 bases in between. The CDR3 extends over 13 amino acids. DNA of the CDR3: TGTGCCACCAAACCAATAATGAACACTGAAGCTTTCTTT. The encoded protein is CATKPIMNTEAFF.

The J gene is TRBJ2-1, the V gene TRBV28, with 9 bases identical to TRBD2. Looked up from germline, CDR1 is MDHEN and CDR2 is SYDVKM. This CDR3 region has 14 residues. Losses at the gene ends were 8 bases for V and 8 bases for J; bases not matched to a gene: 10. This chain's CDR3 is CASLAREGMDEQFF. The CDR3 DNA reads as TGTGCCAGCCTAGCGCGGGAGGGTATGGATGAGCAGTTCTTC. Full variable domain (outside the CDR3, taken from reference TRBV28 and TRBJ2-1): DVKVTQSSRYLVKRTGEKVFLECVQDMDHENMFWYRQDPGLGLRLIYFSYDVKMKEKGDIPEGYSVSREKKERFSLILESASTNQTSMYLCASLAREGMDEQFFGPGTRLTVL.

The gene calls are TRBV7-9 and TRBJ2-3, with 8 bases aligning to TRBD2. V dropped 6 bases and J dropped 0; count of bases not matched to a gene: 2. CDR1 is SEHNR, CDR2 FQNEAQ, per germline (reference sequence). The length of the CDR3 is 14 residues. The CDR3 region has the DNA TGTGCCAGCAGGGCTAGCGGGAGCACAGATACGCAGTATTTT. Translated: CASRASGSTDTQYF.

As DNA, the CDR3 is TGTGCCAGCAGATCGGGACAGGGCGCTTACAATGAGCAGTTCTTC. Translation gives CASRSGQGAYNEQFF. V is TRBV27 and J is TRBJ2-1; TRBD1 matches 9 bases. The CDR3 consists of 15 residues. The V segment lost 6 bases and the J segment 4 bases; nucleotides outside the gene matches: 7. Germline assignment: CDR1 MNHEY and CDR2 SMNVEV (reference sequence).

The chain has TRBV25-1 and TRBJ2-2; 7 bases map to TRBD2. The CDR3 extends over 17 amino acids. V lost 3 bases to trimming and J lost 4 bases; unmatched junction nucleotides: 11. CDR1 and CDR2 (germline): MGHDK, SYGVNS. This CDR3 is CASSDRGEGLVTGELFF. The CDR3, as DNA: TGTGCCAGCAGTGATCGGGGGGAGGGCCTGGTCACCGGGGAGCTGTTTTTT.

V is TRBV27 and J is TRBJ2-1; TRBD1 or TRBD2 may be the D gene (5 bases each). Trimming cost V 5 bases and J 5 bases, with 19 bases left between them. Germline values: CDR1 MNHEY, CDR2 SMNVEV (reference sequence). The CDR3 covers 16 residues. The CDR3 protein is CASSRTPSRADNEQFF. CDR3 sequence (DNA): TGTGCCAGCAGTCGGACCCCTAGCAGGGCCGACAATGAGCAGTTCTTC.

The gene calls are TRBV4-1 and TRBJ2-7, with TRBD1 matching over 8 bases. J gave up 2 bases and V 1 base, and 7 bases lay outside the gene matches. Germline-derived CDR1 and CDR2 are MGHRA and YSYEKL. The CDR3 loop spans 16 amino acids. This CDR3 reads CASSQAWTGLTYEQYF. As DNA, the CDR3 is TGCGCCAGCAGCCAAGCCTGGACAGGGCTCACCTACGAGCAGTACTTC.

The V gene is TRBV15, the J gene TRBJ1-4, with a tentative D call TRBD1 (6 bases). Germline V gene data show CDR1 as LNHNV and CDR2 as YYDKDF (reference sequence). CDR3 length: 14 residues. Deletions cut 3 bases from V and 3 bases from J, with 8 bases between. CDR3 in amino acids: CATSRDRANEKLFF. CDR3 in DNA: TGTGCCACCAGCAGGGACAGAGCTAATGAAAAACTGTTTTTT.

This chain connects TRBV7-6 to TRBJ2-3; TRBD2 is a possible D gene (6 bases). Trimming took 1 base from V and 2 from J, leaving 13 bases between them. Germline CDR1 SGHVS, CDR2 FNYEAQ. CDR3 size: 16 residues. The CDR3 protein is CASSLGSGPPTDTQYF. The DNA for the CDR3 is TGTGCCAGCAGCTTAGGGAGCGGGCCCCCCACAGATACGCAGTATTTT.